This TCR beta chain came from a study of early T cells in non-severe SARS-CoV-2 infection. On the study more broadly: Bulk RNA taken from unsorted whole blood was sequenced, leaving chains unpaired.

Study-level results: Matching results from VDJdb favored anti-spike CD8 responses, leaving private and CD4 specificities undetected.

The junction had 1 base not matched to a gene; V was cut back by 3 bases and J by 6 bases. CDR1 is SGHKS and CDR2 is YYEKEE in the germline V gene (reference sequence). The CDR3 sequence is 12 residues long. This clonotype turned up a few times. Its target is unknown. MiXCR, run by TCRdb on the 5' RACE reads, gives a single entry per CDR3 protein. The sample carries tens of thousands of distinct CDR3 sequences, around 15% recorded once. The rearrangement joins TRBV5-5 to TRBJ1-1, with 8 bases fitting TRBD1. The receptor was isolated from an adult who was a healthcare worker with PCR-confirmed SARS-CoV-2 infection or an uninfected control (not recorded which). Source: whole blood, taken at baseline. In nucleotides, the CDR3 is TGTGCCAGCAGCTGGACAGGGTCTGAAGCTTTCTTT. It translates to CASSWTGSEAFF.